This TCR beta chain is from a study of neurological immune-mediated disorders. Germline V gene sequence: CDR1 SGHDT, CDR2 YYEEEE. V gave up 1 base and J gave up 0 bases, with 11 bases separating them. CDR3 length: 16 amino acids. This clonotype was seen many times. Each CDR3 protein is one row after TCRdb ran MiXCR on the 5' RACE reads. The data show approximately 50,000 distinct CDR3 sequences, over 3% seen once. The sequenced sample consisted of PBMCs. This sequence joins TRBV5-6 and TRBJ1-5; no reliable D call. This clonotype was sampled from a middle-aged man with multiple sclerosis. The CDR3 reads CASSLRPAYSNQPQHF. Here the CDR3 DNA reads TGTGCCAGCAGCTTGCGGCCAGCCTATAGCAATCAGCCCCAGCATTTT.